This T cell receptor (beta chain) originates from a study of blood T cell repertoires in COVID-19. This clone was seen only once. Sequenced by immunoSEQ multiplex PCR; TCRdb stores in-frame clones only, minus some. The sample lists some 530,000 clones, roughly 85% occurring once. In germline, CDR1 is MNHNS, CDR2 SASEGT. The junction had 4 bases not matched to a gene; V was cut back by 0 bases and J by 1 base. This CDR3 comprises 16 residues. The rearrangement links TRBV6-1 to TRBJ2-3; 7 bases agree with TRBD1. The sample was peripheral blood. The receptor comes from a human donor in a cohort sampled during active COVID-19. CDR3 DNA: TGTGCCAGCAGTGAAGCGCTAGGGGGCGGCACAGATACGCAGTATTTT. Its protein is CASSEALGGGTDTQYF.